This is a list of T cell receptor beta chains from one sample in a study of breast tumors, draining lymph nodes, adjacent tissues. One entry per CDR3 protein results from TCRdb running MiXCR on the multiplex PCR reads. The sample contains 130,000 or so distinct CDR3 sequences, about 20% of which appear only once. The sequenced sample was axillary lymph node tissue. The receptors were gathered from a female donor with breast cancer. Some clones in this sample may be carry-over from other donors' samples. CDR3s include the opening cysteine and the closing phenylalanine or tryptophan.

v_call cdr3_aa
TRBV4-3 CASSQVIGGQSATNEKLFF
TRBV6-6 CASTPLAGLADYEQYF
TRBV7-2 CASSPKAGWDGNGYTF
TRBV10-3 CAISGADRASTDTQYF
TRBV5-1 CASSLSAGMETQYF
TRBV7-6 CASSLAGRGLDQPQHF
TRBV10-3 CAISAGTTDNEQFF
TRBV19 CASSPHPEGTGELFF
TRBV3-1 CASSQDVGNTIYF
TRBV12-3/TRBV12-4 CASSFGARWFF
TRBV5-5 CASSDSGFFSYEQYF
TRBV19 CASSSHREQFF
TRBV9 CASSTDSNIYEQYF
TRBV9 CASGPQADNSPLHF
TRBV7-2 CASSLEVEGRQFF
TRBV4-3 CASSQGTSETYEQYF
TRBV2 CASSDNAAYEQYF
TRBV10-3 CAIKREADTQYF
TRBV28 CAGSIAGGRNEQFF
TRBV12-3/TRBV12-4 CASSSAGYTQYF
TRBV28 CASSIPKTNEQFF
TRBV6-2/TRBV6-3 CATMNGGWNTGELFF
TRBV19 CASSIRAGVVYEQYF
TRBV7-7 CASSLALGRGYEQYF
TRBV25-1 CASSEYGDQPQHF
TRBV28 CASRGTSGQETQYF
TRBV30 CAFQDNEQFF